This T cell receptor (beta chain) was identified in a study of shared clonotypes between healthy human individuals. Clones were read by immunoSEQ multiplex PCR, and TCRdb kept only the in-frame ones, dropping some. The table lists 700,000 to 950,000 clones, 96% of them singletons. This clone occurred a few times. Cells designated naive CD8 were CD45RO-negative and were positively selected for CCR7, with terminally differentiated effector memory CD45RA+ cells excluded. The V gene's germline CDR1 is SGHVS and CDR2 FQNEAQ. The CDR3 runs 16 residues. V lost 4 bases to trimming and J lost 2 bases; unmatched junction nucleotides: 7.

Sequencing was performed on naive CD8+ T cells sorted from blood. This sequence joins TRBV7-8 and TRBJ2-3; 9 nucleotides agree with TRBD2. The receptor was derived from a man aged 25 to 45 in good health. The CDR3 coding sequence is TGTGCCAGCAGCTCCCGCGGGAGGGGGGTCACAGATACGCAGTATTTT. Translating gives CASSSRGRGVTDTQYF.